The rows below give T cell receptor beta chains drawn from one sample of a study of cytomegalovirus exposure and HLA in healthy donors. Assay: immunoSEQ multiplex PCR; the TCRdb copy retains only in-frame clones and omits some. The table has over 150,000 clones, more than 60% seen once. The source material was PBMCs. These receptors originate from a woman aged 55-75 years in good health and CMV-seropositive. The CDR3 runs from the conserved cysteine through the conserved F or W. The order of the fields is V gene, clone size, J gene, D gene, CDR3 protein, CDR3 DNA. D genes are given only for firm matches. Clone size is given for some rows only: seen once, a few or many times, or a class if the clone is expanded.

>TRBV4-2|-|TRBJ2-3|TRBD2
CASSQVLAGPNTDTQYF
TGTGCCAGCAGCCAAGTTCTAGCGGGACCTAACACAGATACGCAGTATTTT
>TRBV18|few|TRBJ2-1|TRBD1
CASSPPSGGQFF
TGTGCCAGCTCACCACCGTCAGGGGGTCAGTTCTTC
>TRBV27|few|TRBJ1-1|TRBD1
CASSSQEPGQGGKTEAFF
TGTGCCAGCAGTTCACAAGAACCGGGACAGGGGGGGAAGACTGAAGCTTTCTTT
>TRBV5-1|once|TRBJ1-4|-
CASSLTGMTNEKLFF
TGCGCCAGCAGCTTAACAGGGATGACTAATGAAAAACTGTTTTTT
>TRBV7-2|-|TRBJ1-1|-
CASSLATVLNTEAFF
TGTGCCAGCAGCTTGGCGACAGTCTTGAACACTGAAGCTTTCTTT
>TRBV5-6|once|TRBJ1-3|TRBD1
CASSSDRKSVRNTIYF
TGTGCCAGCAGCTCGGACAGGAAGAGTGTTAGAAACACCATATATTTT
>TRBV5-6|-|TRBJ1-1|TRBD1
CASSLGGTGGGEAFF
TGTGCCAGCAGCTTGGGGGGGACAGGGGGCGGGGAAGCTTTCTTT
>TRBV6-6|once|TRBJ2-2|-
CASSYSGGVNTGELFF
TGTGCCAGCAGTTACTCGGGCGGGGTGAACACCGGGGAGCTGTTTTTT
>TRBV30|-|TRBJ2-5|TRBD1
CAWSIGDREETQYF
TGTGCCTGGAGTATAGGGGACAGGGAAGAGACCCAGTACTTC
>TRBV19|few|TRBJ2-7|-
CASSIGTAKEQYF
TGTGCCAGTAGTATTGGTACAGCCAAGGAGCAGTACTTC
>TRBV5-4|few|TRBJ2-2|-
CASSRGGPGELFF
TGTGCCAGCAGCCGCGGGGGCCCCGGGGAGCTGTTTTTT
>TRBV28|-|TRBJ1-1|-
CASSLGGARTEAFF
TGTGCCAGCAGTTTGGGGGGGGCGCGAACTGAAGCTTTCTTT
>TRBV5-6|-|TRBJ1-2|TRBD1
CASSLYRGGGYTF
TGTGCCAGCAGCTTGTACAGGGGTGGTGGCTACACCTTC
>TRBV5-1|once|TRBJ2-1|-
CASSSSGTSPSWVNEQFF
TGCGCCAGCAGCTCATCCGGGACATCACCTTCGTGGGTCAATGAGCAGTTCTTC
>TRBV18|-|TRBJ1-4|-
CASSIDGTTNEKLFF
TGTGCCAGCTCAATCGACGGGACAACTAATGAAAAACTGTTTTTT
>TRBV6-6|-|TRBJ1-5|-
CASSYRGSNQPQHF
TGTGCCAGCAGTTACCGGGGTAGCAATCAGCCCCAGCATTTT
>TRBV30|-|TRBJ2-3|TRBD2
CAWKSGIVTDTQYF
TGTGCCTGGAAGAGCGGGATTGTCACAGATACGCAGTATTTT
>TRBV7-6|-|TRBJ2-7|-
CASSLAIDYEQYF
TGTGCCAGCAGCTTAGCGATAGACTACGAGCAGTACTTC
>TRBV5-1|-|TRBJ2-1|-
CASSLVKYNEQFF
TGCGCCAGCAGCTTGGTCAAATACAATGAGCAGTTCTTC
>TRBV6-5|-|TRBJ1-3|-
CASSYSYNSLNTIYF
TGTGCCAGCAGTTACTCGTATAACAGCTTAAACACCATATATTTT
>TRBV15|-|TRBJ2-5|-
CATSRVLTGETQYF
TGTGCCACCAGCAGAGTTCTCACGGGTGAGACCCAGTACTTC
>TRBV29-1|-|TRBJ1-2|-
CSVEDPLTGTPLF
TGCAGCGTTGAAGACCCCCTGACAGGAACGCCCCTCTTC
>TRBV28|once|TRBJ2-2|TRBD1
CASKTGGTGELFF
TGTGCCAGCAAAACAGGGGGTACCGGGGAGCTGTTTTTT
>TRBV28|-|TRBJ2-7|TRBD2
CASSLGGGNYEQYF
TGTGCCAGCAGTTTAGGGGGGGGAAACTACGAGCAGTACTTC
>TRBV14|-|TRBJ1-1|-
CASGRASTEAFF
TGTGCCAGCGGGAGAGCAAGCACTGAAGCTTTCTTT
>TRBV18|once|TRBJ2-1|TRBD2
CASSPATSGDRGEQFF
TGTGCCAGCTCACCGGCGACTAGCGGAGACCGGGGTGAGCAGTTCTTC
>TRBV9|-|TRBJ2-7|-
CASSVEVVPPGEQYF
TGTGCCAGCAGCGTAGAAGTAGTCCCTCCGGGGGAGCAGTACTTC
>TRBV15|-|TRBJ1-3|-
CATSRDPGTGNTIYF
TGTGCCACCAGCAGAGATCCAGGTACTGGAAACACCATATATTTT
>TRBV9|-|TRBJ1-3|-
CASSVGQGRISGNTIYF
TGTGCCAGCAGCGTGGGACAAGGCAGGATCTCTGGAAACACCATATATTTT
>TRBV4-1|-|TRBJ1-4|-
CASSQEGHAGGKLFF
TGCGCCAGCAGCCAAGAAGGTCATGCCGGCGGAAAACTGTTTTTT
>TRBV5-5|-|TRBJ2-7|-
CASSRGVSNYEQYF
TGTGCCAGCAGCAGAGGCGTCTCAAACTACGAGCAGTACTTC
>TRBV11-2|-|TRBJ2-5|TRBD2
CASSSWAGGETQYF
TGTGCCAGCAGCTCCTGGGCGGGGGGGGAGACCCAGTACTTC
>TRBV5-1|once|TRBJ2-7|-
CASSLSSYEQYF
TGCGCCAGCAGCTTGTCCTCCTATGAGCAGTACTTC
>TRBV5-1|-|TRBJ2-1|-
CASSLEAGENEQFF
TGCGCCAGCAGCTTGGAGGCAGGGGAAAATGAGCAGTTCTTC
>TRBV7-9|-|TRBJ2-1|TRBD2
CASSSFGAGGTYNEQFF
TGTGCCAGCAGCTCTTTTGGGGCGGGAGGGACCTACAATGAGCAGTTCTTC
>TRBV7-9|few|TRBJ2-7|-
CASSRMAGEQYF
TGTGCCAGCAGCCGGATGGCGGGCGAGCAGTACTTC
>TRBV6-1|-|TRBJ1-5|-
CASRRRFSNQPQHF
TGTGCCAGCAGACGTCGGTTTAGCAATCAGCCCCAGCATTTT
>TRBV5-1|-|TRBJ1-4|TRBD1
CASSLGQGTGGEKLFF
TGCGCCAGCAGCTTGGGTCAAGGGACAGGGGGCGAAAAACTGTTTTTT
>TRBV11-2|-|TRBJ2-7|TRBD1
CASSPQGASYEQYF
TGTGCCAGCAGCCCGCAGGGGGCTTCCTACGAGCAGTACTTC
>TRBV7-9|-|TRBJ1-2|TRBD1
CASSQGQGRGYTF
TGTGCCAGCAGCCAGGGACAGGGTAGGGGCTACACCTTC
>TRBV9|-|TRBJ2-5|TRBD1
CASSGDRTQETQYF
TGTGCCAGCAGTGGGGACAGAACTCAAGAGACCCAGTACTTC
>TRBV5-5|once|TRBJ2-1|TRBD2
CASSLAGGRANNEQFF
TGTGCCAGCAGCCTGGCCGGCGGGAGGGCGAACAATGAGCAGTTCTTC
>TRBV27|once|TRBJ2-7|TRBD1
CASRITGATYEQYF
TGTGCCAGCAGGATCACAGGGGCCACCTACGAGCAGTACTTC
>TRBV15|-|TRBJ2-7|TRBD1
CATSPPPGQGYEQYF
TGTGCCACCAGCCCTCCTCCGGGACAGGGCTACGAGCAGTACTTC
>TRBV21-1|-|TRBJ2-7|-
CASFLGGQGCSEQYF
TGTGCCAGCTTTTTGGGGGGACAGGGGTGCAGCGAGCAGTACTTC
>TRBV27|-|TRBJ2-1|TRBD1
CASSGTGNNEQFF
TGTGCCAGCAGCGGGACAGGCAACAATGAGCAGTTCTTC
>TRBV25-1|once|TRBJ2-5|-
CASSEGGAQETQYF
TGTGCCAGCAGTGAAGGAGGGGCCCAAGAGACCCAGTACTTC
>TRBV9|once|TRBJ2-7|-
CASSVGTSNNYEQYF
TGTGCCAGCAGCGTAGGCACATCAAATAACTACGAGCAGTACTTC
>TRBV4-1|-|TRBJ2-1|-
CASSQARDFYNEQFF
TGCGCCAGCAGCCAGGCCCGGGACTTCTACAATGAGCAGTTCTTC
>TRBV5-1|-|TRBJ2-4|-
CASSFVGEKNIQYF
TGCGCCAGCAGCTTCGTAGGGGAAAAAAACATTCAGTACTTC
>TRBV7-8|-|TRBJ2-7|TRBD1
CASSTRDRGPEQYF
TGTGCCAGCAGCACCCGGGACAGGGGGCCCGAGCAGTACTTC
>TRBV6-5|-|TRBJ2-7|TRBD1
CASSRDRGHYEQYF
TGTGCCAGCAGCCGGGACAGGGGGCACTACGAGCAGTACTTC